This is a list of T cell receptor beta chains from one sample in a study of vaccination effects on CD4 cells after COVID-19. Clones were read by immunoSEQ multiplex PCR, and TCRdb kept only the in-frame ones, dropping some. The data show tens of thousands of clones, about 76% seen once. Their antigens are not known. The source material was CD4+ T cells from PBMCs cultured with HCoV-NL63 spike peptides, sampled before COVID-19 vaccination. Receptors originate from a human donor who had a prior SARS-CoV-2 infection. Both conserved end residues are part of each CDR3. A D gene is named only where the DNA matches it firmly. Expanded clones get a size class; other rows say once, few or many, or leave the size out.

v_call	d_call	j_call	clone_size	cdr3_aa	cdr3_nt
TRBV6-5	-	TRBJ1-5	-	CASSYARFGYNQPQHF	TGTGCCAGCAGTTACGCCCGTTTTGGTTACAATCAGCCCCAGCATTTT
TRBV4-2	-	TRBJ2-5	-	CASSQVGGETQYF	TGTGCCAGCAGCCAAGTGGGGGGAGAGACCCAGTACTTC
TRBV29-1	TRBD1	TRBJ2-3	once	CSVALGQASTDTQYF	TGCAGCGTTGCCCTCGGACAGGCGAGCACAGATACGCAGTATTTT
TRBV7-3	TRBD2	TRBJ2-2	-	CASSLPSGRATGELFF	TGTGCCAGCAGCTTACCTAGCGGGCGGGCTACCGGGGAGCTGTTTTTT
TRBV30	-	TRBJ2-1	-	CAWTRGRNNEQFF	TGTGCCTGGACCAGGGGTAGAAACAATGAGCAGTTCTTC
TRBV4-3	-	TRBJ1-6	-	CASSQEVRGGSPLHF	TGCGCCAGCAGCCAAGAAGTTAGGGGAGGTTCACCCCTCCACTTT
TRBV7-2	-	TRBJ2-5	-	CASSSSRETQYF	TGTGCCAGCAGCTCCAGTCGGGAGACCCAGTACTTC
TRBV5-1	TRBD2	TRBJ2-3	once	CASSLGGRSADTQYF	TGCGCCAGCAGCTTAGGCGGGAGGAGCGCAGATACGCAGTATTTT
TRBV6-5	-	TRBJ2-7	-	CASIGNGLEHEQYF	TGTGCCAGCATTGGGAACGGTTTGGAACACGAGCAGTACTTC
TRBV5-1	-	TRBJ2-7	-	CASRRDSYEQYF	TGCGCCAGCAGGCGGGACTCCTACGAGCAGTACTTC
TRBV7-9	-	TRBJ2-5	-	CASSLGSGSETQYF	TGTGCCAGCAGCTTAGGGTCCGGTTCGGAGACCCAGTACTTC
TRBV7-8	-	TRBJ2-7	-	CASSLAAGSNEQYF	TGTGCCAGCAGCTTAGCAGCAGGCAGCAACGAGCAGTACTTC
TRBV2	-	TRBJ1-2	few	CASSKRTGNYGYTF	TGTGCCAGCAGTAAAAGGACGGGAAACTATGGCTACACCTTC
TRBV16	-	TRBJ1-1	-	CASSQFVVSGGRRDTEAFF	TGTGCCAGCAGCCAATTTGTTGTTTCGGGGGGGCGTCGAGACACTGAAGCTTTCTTT